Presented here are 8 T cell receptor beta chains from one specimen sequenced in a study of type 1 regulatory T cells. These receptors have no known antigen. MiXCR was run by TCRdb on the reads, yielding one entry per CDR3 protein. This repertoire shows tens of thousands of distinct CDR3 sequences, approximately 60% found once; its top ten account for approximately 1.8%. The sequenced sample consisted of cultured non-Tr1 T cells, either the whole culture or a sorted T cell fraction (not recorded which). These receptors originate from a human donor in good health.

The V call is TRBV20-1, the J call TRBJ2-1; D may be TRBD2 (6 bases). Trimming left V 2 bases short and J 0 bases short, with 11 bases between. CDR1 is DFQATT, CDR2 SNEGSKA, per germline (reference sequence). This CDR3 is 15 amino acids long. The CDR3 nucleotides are TGCAGTGCTAGATACCTAGCGACCTCCTACAATGAGCAGTTCTTC. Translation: CSARYLATSYNEQFF.

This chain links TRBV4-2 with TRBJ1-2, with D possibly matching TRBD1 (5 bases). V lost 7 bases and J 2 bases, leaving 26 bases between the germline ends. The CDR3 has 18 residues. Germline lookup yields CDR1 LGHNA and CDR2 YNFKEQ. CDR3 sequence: CASTSNAPDQGWNYGYTF. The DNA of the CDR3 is TGTGCCAGCACCTCAAATGCGCCCGACCAGGGATGGAACTATGGCTACACCTTC.

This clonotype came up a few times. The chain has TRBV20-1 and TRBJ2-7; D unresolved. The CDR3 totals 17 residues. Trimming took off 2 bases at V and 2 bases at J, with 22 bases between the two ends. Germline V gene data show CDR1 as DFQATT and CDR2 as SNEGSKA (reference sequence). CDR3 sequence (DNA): TGCAGTGCTAGACCTAGGGCGGTTTTGATAAGCACCTACGAGCAGTACTTC. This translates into CSARPRAVLISTYEQYF.

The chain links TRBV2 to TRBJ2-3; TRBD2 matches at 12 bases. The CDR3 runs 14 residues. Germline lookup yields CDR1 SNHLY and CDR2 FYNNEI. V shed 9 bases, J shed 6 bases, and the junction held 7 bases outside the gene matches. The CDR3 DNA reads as TGTGCCAGAGAGACGGGGACTAGCGGGGATACGCAGTATTTT. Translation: CARETGTSGDTQYF.

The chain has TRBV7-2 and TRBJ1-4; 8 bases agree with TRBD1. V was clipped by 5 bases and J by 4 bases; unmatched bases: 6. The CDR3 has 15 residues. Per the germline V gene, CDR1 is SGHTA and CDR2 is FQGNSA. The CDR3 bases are TGTGCCAGCAGCCAGCGACAGGGGATTAATGAAAAACTGTTTTTT. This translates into CASSQRQGINEKLFF.

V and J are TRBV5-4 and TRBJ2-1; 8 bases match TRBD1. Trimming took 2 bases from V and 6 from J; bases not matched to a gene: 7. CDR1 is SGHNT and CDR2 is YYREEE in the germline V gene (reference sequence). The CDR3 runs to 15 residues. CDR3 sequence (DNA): TGTGCCAGCAGCTTATTGACAGGGGTTTTCAATGAGCAGTTCTTC. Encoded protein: CASSLLTGVFNEQFF.

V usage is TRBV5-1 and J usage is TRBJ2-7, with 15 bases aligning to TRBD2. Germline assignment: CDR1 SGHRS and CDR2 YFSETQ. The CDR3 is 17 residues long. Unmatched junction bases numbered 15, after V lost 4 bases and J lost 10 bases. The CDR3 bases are TGCGCCAGCAGCCCGGGACTAGCGGGAGGCCCCTCAACGTCCCAGTACTTC. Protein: CASSPGLAGGPSTSQYF.

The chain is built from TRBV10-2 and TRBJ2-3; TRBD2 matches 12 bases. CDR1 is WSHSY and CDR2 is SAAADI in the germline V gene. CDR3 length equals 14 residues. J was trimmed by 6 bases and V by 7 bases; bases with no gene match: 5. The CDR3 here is CASMTSGSGDTQYF. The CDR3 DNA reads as TGCGCCAGCATGACTAGCGGGAGTGGTGATACGCAGTATTTT.